This entry features one T cell receptor (beta chain) sequence. This clonotype was seen ten or more times. Its recognized antigen is unknown. Per-base quality was not reported, and no clone a single base away is much larger than it. In the ophthalmopathy patients, disease was moderately to severely active, with a Clinical Activity Score of 3 or more, a NOSPECS grade of 4 or more, and a duration of less than 3 months. The study excluded patients with uncontrolled infections, other autoimmune diseases, pregnancy or lactation. Clinical symptoms, serum thyroxine and TRAb, thyroid ultrasound, and orbital computed tomography formed the basis for the diagnoses. Ficoll-Paque density gradient centrifugation was used to isolate PBMCs from around 10 ml of fresh peripheral blood. Total RNA was extracted with Trizol reagent, and quality was checked on an Agilent 2100 Bioanalyzer. The data belong to a study of T cells in Graves' hyperthyroidism and ophthalmopathy (dated by TCRdb to the late 2010s). Concerning the study at large: Peripheral blood samples were taken at initial diagnosis, before any treatment was given. Whether ophthalmopathy could be predicted prospectively was tested in an independent validation cohort made up of some 20 hyperthyroidism patients plus 17 patients who later progressed to ophthalmopathy. The study also compared thyroid tissue and blood T-cell repertoires from several Graves' hyperthyroidism patients. For training and testing, the 80 to 100 patients in the discovery cohort were randomly divided in a 7:3 ratio. Once sampling was done, hyperthyroidism patients were given methimazole at a starting dose of 30 mg daily, whereas ophthalmopathy patients were given high-dose intravenous methylprednisolone. The paper reports TCR Vbeta CDR3 sequencing of approximately 140 peripheral blood samples: around 45 ophthalmopathy, fewer than 80 hyperthyroidism and around 17 progressor patients. TCR V-J signatures able to tell the groups apart were searched for in a discovery cohort of approximately 95 patients, of whom about 40 had Graves' ophthalmopathy and 55 to 60 had stable Graves' hyperthyroidism. Overall results and qualifications from the work: Ophthalmopathy was separated from stable hyperthyroidism by a 13 V-J signature model, with around 90% sensitivity and about 84% specificity obtained in cross-validation and 80%/75% obtained in testing. Most expanded thyroid clonotypes (frequency above 0.001) were also detected in blood, a finding suggesting that blood repertoires may reflect thyroid immune responses. In validation, the model predicted progression to ophthalmopathy with 55% to 71% sensitivity and over 72% specificity, a median of approximately 6.5 months before onset. No statistical method was used to set the sample size in advance, and investigators knew the group allocation.

The TCR beta CDR3 regions were amplified from the RNA transcripts. For the first round of RT-PCR on the TCR CDR3, the HTBI primer set was used together with the Qiagen OneStep RT-PCR kit. Libraries were constructed in a second round of multiplex PCR, after which size selection and purification were performed. Paired-end sequencing of the libraries was performed with 100 bp reads on an Illumina HiSeq2000. On the study's bioinformatics: SOAPnuke was used to process the raw data, with reads discarded if the reads contained adapters or uncalled bases, had a mean Phred below 15, or lacked an exact constant-primer or identifier match. High-quality paired reads were merged using COPE v1.2.5, and each unique nucleotide sequence was defined as a clonotype. MiTCR v1.1 was used to align clonotypes to the IMGT TRBV, TRBD and TRBJ reference segments. Analysis was restricted to V-J combinations with a frequency above 0.0001, which covered approximately 99% of repertoires. A TCS score was defined as the ratio between F50 (clonal expansion) and ExV (chaos), using BLOSUM62-based TCRdist between CDR3 peptides within each V-J. Welch's t-statistics and random forest reduced around 510 V-J features to 13, which were used in a naive Bayes classifier (R e1071). The similarity between thyroid and blood repertoires was quantified using the Morisita-Horn index. TCRdb reprocessing: public reads trimmed at Q25 with fastp, clones called with MiXCR, in-frame beta chains kept. Identical CDR3 proteins give one entry, which carries the most common genes and DNA. In this record, the V and J calls reflect TCRdb's handling and not the investigators' own analysis. The sample yields hundreds of thousands of distinct CDR3 sequences; under 15% were counted once. The ten largest clones capture approximately 4.2% of the sample.

The CDR3 starts with the cysteine, ends with the phenylalanine, and has 15 residues. Of all the DNA, just the CDR3 is kept, 45 bases in frame from base 1. Reading the germline V gene (reference sequence) gives CDR1 LNHDA and CDR2 SQIVND. V is cut by 3 bases and J by 4 bases, and the space between the germline ends is 12 bases. This TCR derives from a woman aged 40 to 49 with Graves' ophthalmopathy. The specimen was blood. The sequence is built from TRBV19 and TRBJ2-2, with the D gene possibly TRBD1 or TRBD2, each one fitting 7 bases. At the DNA level, the sequence is TGTGCCAGTAGTATTACAGGGGAGGGCACCGGGGAGCTGTTTTTT. Translated, it gives CASSITGEGTGELFF. With the portions outside the CDR3 filled from the reference TRBV19 and TRBJ2-2 genes, the complete variable region becomes DGGITQSPKYLFRKEGQNVTLSCEQNLNHDAMYWYRQDPGQGLRLIYYSQIVNDFQKGDIAEGYSVSREKKESFPLTVTSAQKNPTAFYLCASSITGEGTGELFFGEGSRLTVL.